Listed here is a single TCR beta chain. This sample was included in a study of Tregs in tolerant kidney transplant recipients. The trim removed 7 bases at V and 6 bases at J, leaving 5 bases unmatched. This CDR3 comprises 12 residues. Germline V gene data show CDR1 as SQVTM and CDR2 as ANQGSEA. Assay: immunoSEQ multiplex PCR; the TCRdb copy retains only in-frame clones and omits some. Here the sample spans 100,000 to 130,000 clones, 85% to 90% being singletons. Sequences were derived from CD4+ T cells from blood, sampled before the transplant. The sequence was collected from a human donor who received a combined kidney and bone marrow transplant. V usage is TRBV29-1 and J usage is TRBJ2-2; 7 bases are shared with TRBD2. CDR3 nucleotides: TGCAGCGCCGCGGGAGATGCCGGGGAGCTGTTTTTT. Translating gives CSAAGDAGELFF.